This TCR beta chain is from a study of blood T cell repertoires in COVID-19. Profiled with immunoSEQ multiplex PCR; TCRdb holds only in-frame clones, not every one. This sample has about 330,000 clones; approximately 88% occur once, and the top ten carry under 4.5%. The V and J ends lost 6 bases and 6 bases respectively, with 14 bases between them. The CDR3 sequence is 14 residues long. The V gene's germline CDR1 is WSHSY and CDR2 SAAADI. The sequence was obtained from a woman in her fifties or sixties with active or convalescent COVID-19. The V call is TRBV10-2, the J call TRBJ2-2; D is perhaps TRBD1 (5 bases). The sequencing sample was made of peripheral blood. In DNA, the CDR3 is TGCGCCAGCAGACAGGCCGATCGACCCGGGGAGCTGTTTTTT. It specifies CASRQADRPGELFF.